Following are 9 T cell receptor beta chains from one sample sequenced in a study of blood T cell repertoires in COVID-19. Clones were sequenced by immunoSEQ multiplex PCR, and TCRdb holds only the in-frame ones, with some missing. The repertoire holds a few hundred thousand clones, with 89% as singletons. Sequenced input: PBMCs or T cells enriched from blood (not recorded which). Every receptor here comes from a woman aged 40-49 years who had recovered from COVID-19.

The chain couples TRBV18 to TRBJ2-1; 10 bases map to TRBD2. The CDR3 loop spans 15 amino acids. Unmatched junction bases numbered 4, after V lost 6 bases and J lost 2 bases. CDR1 and CDR2 from the germline V gene are KGHSH and LQKENI. The CDR3 reads CASSGLAATYNEQFF. CDR3 sequence (DNA): TGTGCCAGCTCCGGACTAGCGGCAACCTACAATGAGCAGTTCTTC.

Here the CDR3 DNA reads TGTGCCAGCAGCCAGTTTGGACAGGGGTCCTACGAGCAGTACTTC. Its protein product is CASSQFGQGSYEQYF. This sequence joins TRBV3-1 (or the pseudogene TRBV3-2) and TRBJ2-7; the match to TRBD1 covers 9 bases. CDR3 length: 15 amino acids. Germline lookup yields CDR1 LGHDT and CDR2 YNNKEL (reference sequence). J lost 1 base, V lost 3 bases, and 4 bases had no gene match.

The chain has TRBV19 and TRBJ1-4; 7 bases are a match to TRBD1. Germline trimming cut 7 bases from V and 8 bases from J; bases unmatched to any gene: 13. Germline-derived CDR1 and CDR2 are LNHDA and SQIVND (reference sequence). The CDR3 extends over 15 amino acids. CDR3 protein: CASMRTGTGYEKLFF. For the CDR3, the DNA is TGTGCCAGTATGAGGACAGGAACTGGGTACGAAAAACTGTTTTTT.

This clone has just one count. The chain carries TRBV5-1 and TRBJ2-5; 7 bases match TRBD2. Trimming took 5 bases from V and 1 from J; bases not matched to a gene: 11. The CDR3 has 16 residues. Germline V gene sequence: CDR1 SGHRS, CDR2 YFSETQ. CDR3 nucleotide sequence: TGCGCCAGCAGATGGGGGGGAGGGCAGCTCCAAGAGACCCAGTACTTC. It codes for CASRWGGGQLQETQYF.

CDR3 DNA sequence: TGCGCCAGCAGCCAAAGCTCTATTGAGGAGCTGTTTTTT. It specifies CASSQSSIEELFF. V gene TRBV4-3 combines with J gene TRBJ2-2; D unclear. V dropped 2 bases and J dropped 10 bases, with 11 bases sitting between them. In germline, CDR1 is LGHNA, CDR2 YSLEER. The CDR3 is made up of 13 amino acids.

The chain couples TRBV7-2 to TRBJ2-7, with a possible D match to TRBD1 (5 bases). Per the germline V gene, CDR1 is SGHTA and CDR2 is FQGNSA. Deletions cut 2 bases from V and 2 bases from J, with 13 bases between. The CDR3 has 15 amino acids. CDR3 loop: CASSLLSDKPYEQYF. The CDR3 DNA follows: TGTGCCAGCAGCTTACTTTCGGACAAACCCTACGAGCAGTACTTC. Full variable domain (remainder filled in from reference TRBV7-2 and TRBJ2-7): GAGVSQSPSNKVTEKGKDVELRCDPISGHTALYWYRQSLGQGLEFLIYFQGNSAPDKSGLPSDRFSAERTGGSVSTLTIQRTQQEDSAVYLCASSLLSDKPYEQYFGPGTRLTVT.

This clone occurred a few times. The chain combines TRBV6-2 or TRBV6-3 with TRBJ2-2; possibly TRBD2 for D (6 bases). CDR1 and CDR2 (germline): MNHEY, SVGEGT. CDR3 size: 15 residues. V was clipped by 6 bases and J by 3 bases, with 14 bases between them. The CDR3 is CASSPGTADTGELFF. The CDR3 coding sequence is TGTGCCAGCAGCCCCGGGACTGCGGACACCGGGGAGCTGTTTTTT.

The chain joins TRBV5-5 to TRBJ2-3, with TRBD1 identical over 9 bases. Germline V CDR1 and CDR2: SGHKS, YYEKEE (reference sequence). There are 17 residues in the CDR3. With V trimmed by 4 bases and J by 4 bases, 13 bases remained unmatched. The CDR3 protein is CASSRWLFGQGSDTQYF. As DNA, the CDR3 is TGTGCCAGCAGCCGATGGTTGTTCGGACAGGGGTCAGATACGCAGTATTTT.

This clone was seen a handful of times. The gene calls are TRBV9 and TRBJ2-3; no clear D. The CDR3 has 15 amino acids. The V end was cut by 4 bases, the J end by 2 bases, with 14 bases between. CDR1 and CDR2 from the germline V gene are SGDLS and YYNGEE. In nucleotides, the CDR3 is TGTGCCAGCAGCACCTGGGCCCAGACCACAGATACGCAGTATTTT. Translated: CASSTWAQTTDTQYF.